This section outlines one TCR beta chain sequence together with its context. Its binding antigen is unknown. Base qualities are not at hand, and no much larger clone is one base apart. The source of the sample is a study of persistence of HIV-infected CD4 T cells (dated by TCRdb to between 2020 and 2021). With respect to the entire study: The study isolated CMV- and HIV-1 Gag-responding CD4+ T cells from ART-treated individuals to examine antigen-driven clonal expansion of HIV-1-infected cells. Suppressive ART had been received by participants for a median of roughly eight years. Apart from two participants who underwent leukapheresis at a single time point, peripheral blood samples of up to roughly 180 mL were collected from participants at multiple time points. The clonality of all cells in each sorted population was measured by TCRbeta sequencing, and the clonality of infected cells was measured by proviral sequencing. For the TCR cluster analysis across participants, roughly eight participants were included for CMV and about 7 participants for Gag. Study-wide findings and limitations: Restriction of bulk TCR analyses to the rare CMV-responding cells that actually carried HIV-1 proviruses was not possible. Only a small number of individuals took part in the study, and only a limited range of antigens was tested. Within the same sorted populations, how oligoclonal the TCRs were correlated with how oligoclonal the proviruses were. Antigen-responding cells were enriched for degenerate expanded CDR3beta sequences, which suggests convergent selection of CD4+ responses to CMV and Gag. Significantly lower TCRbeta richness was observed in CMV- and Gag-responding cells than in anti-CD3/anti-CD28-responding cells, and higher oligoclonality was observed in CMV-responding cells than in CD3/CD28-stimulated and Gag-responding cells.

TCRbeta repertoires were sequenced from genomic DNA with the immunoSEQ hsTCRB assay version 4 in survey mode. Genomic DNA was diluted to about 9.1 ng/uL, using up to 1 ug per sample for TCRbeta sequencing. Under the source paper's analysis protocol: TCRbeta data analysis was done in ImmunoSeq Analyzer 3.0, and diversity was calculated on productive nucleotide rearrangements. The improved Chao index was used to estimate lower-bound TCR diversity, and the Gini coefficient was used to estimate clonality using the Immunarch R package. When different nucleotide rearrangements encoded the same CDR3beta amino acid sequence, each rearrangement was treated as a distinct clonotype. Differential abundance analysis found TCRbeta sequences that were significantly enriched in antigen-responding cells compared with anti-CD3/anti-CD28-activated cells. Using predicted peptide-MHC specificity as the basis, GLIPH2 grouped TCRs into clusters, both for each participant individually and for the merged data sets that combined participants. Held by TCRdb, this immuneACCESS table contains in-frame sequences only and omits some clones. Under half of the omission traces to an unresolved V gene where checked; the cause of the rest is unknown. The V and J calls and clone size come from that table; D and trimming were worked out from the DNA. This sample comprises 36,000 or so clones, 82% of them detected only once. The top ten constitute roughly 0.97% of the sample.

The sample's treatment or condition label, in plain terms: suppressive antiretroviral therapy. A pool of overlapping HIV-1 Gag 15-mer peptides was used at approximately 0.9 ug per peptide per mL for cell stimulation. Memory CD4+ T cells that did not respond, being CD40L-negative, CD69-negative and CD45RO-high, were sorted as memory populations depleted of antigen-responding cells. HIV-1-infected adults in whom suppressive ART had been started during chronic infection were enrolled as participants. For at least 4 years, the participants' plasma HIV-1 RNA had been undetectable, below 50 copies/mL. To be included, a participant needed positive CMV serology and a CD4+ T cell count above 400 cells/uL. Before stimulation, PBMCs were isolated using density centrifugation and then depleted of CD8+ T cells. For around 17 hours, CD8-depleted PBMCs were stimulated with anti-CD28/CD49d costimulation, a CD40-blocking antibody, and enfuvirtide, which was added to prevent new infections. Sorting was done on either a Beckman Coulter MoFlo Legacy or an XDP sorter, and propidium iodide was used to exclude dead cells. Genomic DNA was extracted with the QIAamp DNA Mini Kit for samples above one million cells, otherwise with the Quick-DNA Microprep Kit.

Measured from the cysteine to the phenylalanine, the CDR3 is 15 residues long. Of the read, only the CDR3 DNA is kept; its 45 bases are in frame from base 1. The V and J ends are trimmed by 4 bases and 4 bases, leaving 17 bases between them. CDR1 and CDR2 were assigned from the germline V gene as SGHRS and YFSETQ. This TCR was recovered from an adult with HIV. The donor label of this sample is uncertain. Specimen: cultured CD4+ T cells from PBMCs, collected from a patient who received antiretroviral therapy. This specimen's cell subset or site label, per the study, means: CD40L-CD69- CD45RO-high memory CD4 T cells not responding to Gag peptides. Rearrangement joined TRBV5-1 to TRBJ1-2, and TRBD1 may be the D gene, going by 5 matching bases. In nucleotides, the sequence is TGCGCCAGCAGCCCGGACAACAGTCCCCTCTATGGCTACACCTTC. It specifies CASSPDNSPLYGYTF.